A single sample gave rise to the 27 T cell receptor beta chains below, sequenced in a study of blood T cell repertoires in COVID-19 (dated by TCRdb to between 2020 and 2021). The library was built by means of the immunoSEQ multiplex PCR assay. Held by TCRdb, this immuneACCESS table contains in-frame sequences only and omits some clones. Under half of the omission traces to an unresolved V gene where checked; the cause of the rest is unknown. This sample gives roughly 150,000 clones in total; around three quarters of them show up just once. Under 10% of the sample comes from the top ten. The sequenced material came from peripheral blood. Every receptor here comes from a middle-aged man with active or convalescent COVID-19.

The genes are TRBV7-9 and TRBJ1-2, with TRBD1 matching over 7 bases. The V gene end was trimmed by 5 bases and the J gene end by 3 bases; junction bases not matched to a gene: 6. This CDR3 has 14 amino acids. CDR1 and CDR2 (germline): SEHNR, FQNEAQ (reference sequence). The CDR3: CASSHSQGDYGYTF. Here the CDR3 DNA reads TGTGCCAGCAGCCATAGTCAGGGGGACTATGGCTACACCTTC.

The chain couples TRBV2 to TRBJ1-5; possibly TRBD1 for D (6 bases). Trimming removed 4 bases from V and 5 bases from J, with 9 bases in between. Germline-derived CDR1 and CDR2 are SNHLY and FYNNEI. CDR3 length: 13 amino acids. CDR3 in amino acids: CASSVGQYQPQHF. CDR3 in DNA: TGTGCCAGCAGTGTAGGACAGTATCAGCCCCAGCATTTT.

This clone has only one observation. The CDR3 loop reads CASSPGGGWSEKLFF. The DNA of the CDR3 is TGCGCCAGCAGCCCGGGCGGGGGCTGGAGTGAAAAACTGTTTTTT. The V and J genes are TRBV5-1 and TRBJ1-4, with D perhaps matching TRBD1 (6 bases). V lost 4 bases and J lost 7, with 17 bases in between. Germline values: CDR1 SGHRS, CDR2 YFSETQ. This CDR3 has 15 amino acids.

This clone was seen more than once but under ten times. The rearrangement uses TRBV29-1 and TRBJ2-5; tentatively, D is TRBD1 (5 bases). The CDR3 covers 15 residues. Between the trimmed V and J ends, which lost 3 bases and 1 base, there was a span of 15 bases. Germline loops: CDR1 SQVTM, CDR2 ANQGSEA. The CDR3 DNA sequence: TGCAGCGTTGATGGTAGGGGCCCTGTCCAAGAGACCCAGTACTTC. Protein sequence: CSVDGRGPVQETQYF. Complete variable domain (other parts from reference TRBV29-1 and TRBJ2-5): SAVISQKPSRDICQRGTSLTIQCQVDSQVTMMFWYRQQPGQSLTLIATANQGSEATYESGFVIDKFPISRPNLTFSTLTVSNMSPEDSSIYLCSVDGRGPVQETQYFGPGTRLLVL.

The rearrangement joins TRBV29-1 to TRBJ1-2; 8 bases agree with TRBD1. The CDR3 runs 11 residues. Germline V CDR1 and CDR2: SQVTM, ANQGSEA. Trimming at V came to 5 bases and at J to 8 bases, leaving 4 bases not matched to a gene. The CDR3 is CSVPTGEGYTF. In nucleotides, the CDR3 is TGCAGCGTTCCGACAGGGGAAGGCTACACCTTC.

The chain is built from TRBV7-9 and TRBJ2-2; no definite D call. V lost 1 base and J 6 bases, leaving 12 bases between the germline ends. The CDR3 loop spans 15 amino acids. The germline V gene encodes CDR1 SEHNR and CDR2 FQNEAQ (reference sequence). The CDR3 sequence is CASSLGSVEAGELFF. Written as DNA, the CDR3 is TGTGCCAGCAGCTTAGGATCGGTAGAGGCCGGGGAGCTGTTTTTT.

The genes are TRBV28 and TRBJ1-2, with D uncertain. CDR3 length: 17 amino acids. Per germline, CDR1 MDHEN and CDR2 SYDVKM. With 3 bases removed from V and 4 bases from J, the gap between germline ends came to 21 bases. The CDR3 here is CASSFPVETEIPYGYTF. CDR3 bases: TGTGCCAGCAGTTTCCCTGTGGAGACGGAGATCCCCTATGGCTACACCTTC.

The chain links TRBV9 to TRBJ1-3; D possibly corresponds to TRBD1 (5 bases). The CDR3 has 15 amino acids. In germline, CDR1 is SGDLS, CDR2 YYNGEE. V was trimmed by 2 bases and J by 0 bases, leaving 9 bases between them. The CDR3, as DNA: TGTGCCAGCAGCGTGCGGGACGGCTCTGGAAACACCATATATTTT. It is translated as CASSVRDGSGNTIYF.

In DNA, the CDR3 is TGTGCCAGCAGCTTAGAACTAGCGGGCTCCTACGAGCAGTACTTC. Translation gives CASSLELAGSYEQYF. The rearrangement links TRBV11-2 to TRBJ2-7; TRBD2 aligns across 9 bases. Losses at the gene ends were 0 bases for V and 0 bases for J; bases not matched to a gene: 0. Germline loops: CDR1 SGHAT, CDR2 FQNNGV. This CDR3 region has 15 residues.

The table lists this clone with a few counts. The chain links TRBV12-3 or TRBV12-4 to TRBJ1-5, with TRBD1 as a possible D gene (5 bases). CDR3 size: 12 residues. Trimming took 1 base from V and 11 from J, leaving 9 bases between them. CDR3 protein: CASSLGTKTQHF. DNA of the CDR3: TGTGCCAGCAGTTTAGGGACAAAGACCCAGCATTTT.

This chain uses TRBV5-1 with TRBJ1-1; D perhaps matches TRBD1 (5 bases). Trimming pared 0 bases from V and 2 bases from J, leaving 8 bases between. The germline V gene has CDR1 SGHRS and CDR2 YFSETQ. The CDR3 spans 14 residues. DNA of the CDR3: TGCGCCAGCAGCTTGGACCAGGGCAACACTGAAGCTTTCTTT. Translation gives CASSLDQGNTEAFF.

This sequence joins TRBV9 and TRBJ2-1, with TRBD1 matching 8 bases. Germline V lookup: CDR1 SGDLS, CDR2 YYNGEE. V shed 0 bases and J 9 bases; nucleotides not matched to a gene: 8. The CDR3 spans 15 residues. The CDR3 region is CASSVAGGIAIEQFF. CDR3 coding DNA: TGTGCCAGCAGCGTAGCAGGGGGCATCGCCATTGAGCAGTTCTTC.

This sequence joins TRBV5-1 and TRBJ2-5; 12 bases line up with TRBD1. Unmatched junction bases numbered 3, after V lost 4 bases and J lost 5 bases. Looked up from germline, CDR1 is SGHRS and CDR2 is YFSETQ. This CDR3 contains 14 residues. CDR3 protein: CASSGTGGTETQYF. The CDR3 DNA sequence: TGCGCCAGCAGCGGGACAGGGGGCACGGAGACCCAGTACTTC.

This rearrangement joins TRBV10-2 to TRBJ2-5; a weak D match, TRBD1 (6 bases). Germline V gene sequence: CDR1 WSHSY, CDR2 SAAADI. This CDR3 has 14 amino acids. Deletions cut 8 bases from V and 2 bases from J, with 15 bases between. Written as DNA, the CDR3 is TGCGCCAGCTATACAGGGAGTATGCAAGAGACCCAGTACTTC. Translated: CASYTGSMQETQYF.

The chain links TRBV30 to TRBJ2-5, with 8 bases lining up with TRBD1. Trimming removed 4 bases from V and 5 bases from J; junction bases left unmatched: 6. The CDR3 has 13 residues. Per germline, CDR1 GTSNPN and CDR2 SVGIG (reference sequence). As DNA, the CDR3 is TGTGCCTGGACCGGCAGGGGGCGCGAGACCCAGTACTTC. Encoded protein: CAWTGRGRETQYF.

This clone was observed a single time. V and J are TRBV2 and TRBJ1-2; no clear D. This CDR3 has 13 residues. Germline CDR1 SNHLY, CDR2 FYNNEI. The V end lost 2 bases, the J end lost 4 bases, and 8 bases lay between the germline ends. The CDR3 is CASSERPGYGYTF. In nucleotides, the CDR3 is TGTGCCAGCAGTGAAAGGCCGGGCTATGGCTACACCTTC.

The J gene is TRBJ2-1, the V gene TRBV20-1; TRBD2 aligns across 8 bases. CDR1 DFQATT and CDR2 SNEGSKA come from the germline V gene (reference sequence). Trimming at V came to 3 bases and at J to 3 bases, leaving 7 bases not matched to a gene. This CDR3 contains 15 residues. This chain's CDR3 is CSASPLREDYNEQFF. CDR3 nucleotide sequence: TGCAGTGCTAGTCCCCTGCGGGAGGACTACAATGAGCAGTTCTTC.

In its sample, this clone was seen once. V and J are TRBV7-2 and TRBJ1-1; no reliable D call. CDR1 and CDR2 (germline): SGHTA, FQGNSA. The V end was cut by 8 bases, the J end by 10 bases, with 17 bases between. The CDR3 runs 12 residues. The CDR3 loop is CASGPARGRAFF. The CDR3 nucleotides are TGTGCCAGCGGACCCGCACGAGGGAGAGCTTTCTTT.

The genes are TRBV18 and TRBJ1-4; 7 positions match TRBD1. The trim removed 3 bases at V and 7 bases at J, leaving 8 bases unmatched. CDR1 is KGHSH, CDR2 LQKENI, per germline. The CDR3 consists of 15 residues. In nucleotides, the CDR3 is TGTGCCAGCTCACCTCGGACAGGCCCCAGTGAAAAACTGTTTTTT. It encodes CASSPRTGPSEKLFF.

This chain links TRBV2 with TRBJ1-5; D may be TRBD1 (5 bases). In germline, CDR1 is SNHLY, CDR2 FYNNEI. The length of the CDR3 is 13 residues. Trimming pared 8 bases from V and 3 bases from J, leaving 11 bases between. The CDR3 is CASGGDPNQPQHF. The CDR3 nucleotides read TGTGCCAGCGGGGGGGACCCCAATCAGCCCCAGCATTTT.

The chain employs TRBV10-3 and TRBJ2-3; 16 bases are shared with TRBD2. The CDR3 loop spans 17 amino acids. Per germline, CDR1 ENHRY and CDR2 SYGVKD. V lost 8 bases and J lost 4; bases outside the gene matches: 9. The CDR3 protein is CAIGGTSGRGDADTQYF. CDR3 sequence (DNA): TGTGCCATCGGAGGGACTAGCGGGAGGGGAGACGCAGATACGCAGTATTTT.

This clone was seen a few times. For the CDR3, the DNA is TGTGCCAGCAGCCCGAAGTGGCGGGGGACCTACAATGAGCAGTTCTTC. Encoded protein: CASSPKWRGTYNEQFF. The rearrangement joins TRBV9 to TRBJ2-1; 7 bases map to TRBD2. Germline V gene sequence: CDR1 SGDLS, CDR2 YYNGEE. The CDR3 has 16 amino acids. Unmatched junction bases numbered 9, after V lost 4 bases and J lost 2 bases.

The V call is TRBV7-3, the J call TRBJ2-1; TRBD2 matches at 9 bases. V was clipped by 6 bases and J by 4 bases; unmatched bases: 7. Germline CDR1 SGHTA, CDR2 FQGTGA. The CDR3 spans 15 residues. The CDR3 is CASSGGLAGYNEQFF. The CDR3 nucleotides read TGTGCCAGCAGTGGGGGCCTAGCGGGATACAATGAGCAGTTCTTC. Full variable domain (rest looked up from reference TRBV7-3 and TRBJ2-1): GAGVSQTPSNKVTEKGKYVELRCDPISGHTALYWYRQSLGQGPEFLIYFQGTGAADDSGLPNDRFFAVRPEGSVSTLKIQRTERGDSAVYLCASSGGLAGYNEQFFGPGTRLTVL.

This chain connects TRBV28 to TRBJ1-1; D possibly corresponds to TRBD1 (5 bases). CDR1 MDHEN and CDR2 SYDVKM come from the germline V gene. This CDR3 has 14 residues. V was pared by 3 bases and J by 5 bases, with 13 bases between. The CDR3 DNA reads as TGTGCCAGCAGTTTGAGAAATGGGGGGACTGAAGCTTTCTTT. Translated, it gives CASSLRNGGTEAFF. Looking up the rest from reference TRBV28 and TRBJ1-1 gives the full variable domain: DVKVTQSSRYLVKRTGEKVFLECVQDMDHENMFWYRQDPGLGLRLIYFSYDVKMKEKGDIPEGYSVSREKKERFSLILESASTNQTSMYLCASSLRNGGTEAFFGQGTRLTVV.

V gene TRBV7-9 combines with J gene TRBJ2-1, with 8 bases fitting TRBD2. The CDR3 consists of 15 residues. V shed 2 bases, J shed 9 bases, and the junction held 9 bases outside the gene matches. Germline-derived CDR1 and CDR2 are SEHNR and FQNEAQ (reference sequence). This chain's CDR3 is CASSLLLAETGEQFF. The CDR3 coding sequence is TGTGCCAGCAGCTTATTACTAGCGGAGACGGGTGAGCAGTTCTTC.

This chain links TRBV18 with TRBJ2-7, with D possibly TRBD2 on 5 matching bases. Germline CDR1 and CDR2: KGHSH and LQKENI. The CDR3 runs 12 residues. The V end was cut by 4 bases, the J end by 12 bases, with 16 bases between. The CDR3 sequence is CASSLGAGEGYF. In DNA form, the CDR3 reads TGTGCCAGCTCACTAGGCGCAGGCGAGGGGTACTTC.

This chain joins TRBV6-4 and TRBJ1-6; tentatively, D is TRBD1 (5 bases). V dropped 6 bases and J dropped 11 bases, with 17 bases sitting between them. CDR3 length: 14 amino acids. Looked up from germline, CDR1 is MRHNA and CDR2 is SNTAGT. The CDR3 region has the DNA TGTGCCAGCAGACCCGACAGTAATTCTGCACCCCTCCACTTT. Its protein product is CASRPDSNSAPLHF.